This T cell receptor (beta chain) was observed in a study of T-cell reconstitution after alpha-beta-depleted transplantation in children. Broader study findings: Expanded graft clones, several hundred of them, were reportedly the source of alpha-beta T cells about two months after transplant.

The TCRbeta library was prepared with unique molecular identifiers. TCRdb itself ran the PCR reads through MiXCR, one entry per CDR3 protein. The sample holds fewer than 150,000 distinct CDR3 sequences; more than 20% are singletons and the top ten take 10%. This clonotype appeared a few times. Its target is not known. Germline CDR1 LGHNA, CDR2 YNFKEQ. The CDR3 contains 17 residues. The V and J ends lost 7 bases and 0 bases respectively, with 19 bases between them. The sequencing here drew on PBMCs, mostly from graft donor cells, taken 180 days after TCRalphabeta/CD19-depleted stem cell transplant. The sequence came from a male patient between 2 and 9 years old who had a stem cell transplant for chronic granulomatous disease, so the T cells may come from the graft donor. This chain connects TRBV4-2 to TRBJ2-1; D not certain. The CDR3 region has the DNA TGTGCCAGCACACCCACACCCCAAGGCACCTCCTACAATGAGCAGTTCTTC. Its translation is CASTPTPQGTSYNEQFF.